The present T cell receptor beta chain was sequenced within a study of blood T cell repertoires in COVID-19. Study information: Material from acute and convalescent COVID-19 was sourced from the United States, Italy and Spain. From T cells, B-cell-depleted T cells, or PBMCs came the material, which was cDNA or gDNA.

Trimming stripped 7 bases from V and 0 bases from J, with 14 bases between. The germline V gene encodes CDR1 WSHSY and CDR2 SAAADI. The CDR3 runs 15 residues. This clone was seen a handful of times. Under the authors' procedure: Amplifying reference gene primers gave estimates of nucleated cell counts. Generated by immunoSEQ multiplex PCR, the TCRdb table keeps only in-frame clones and is missing some. D and trimming come from the DNA, and the V and J calls and clone size come from that table. The table records roughly 200,000 clones, approximately 85% of them present only once. Sequencing used peripheral blood. This clonotype was obtained from a woman aged 60-75 years with acute or convalescent COVID-19. The chain joins TRBV10-2 to TRBJ2-3; possibly TRBD1 for D (5 bases). The CDR3: CASTGQLSSTDTQYF. CDR3 bases: TGCGCCAGCACCGGACAACTCTCTAGCACAGATACGCAGTATTTT.